Sequencing of this T cell receptor (beta chain) was carried out in a study of blood T cell repertoires in COVID-19. At the level of the study: Spain, Italy and the United States supplied samples that represented acute and convalescent COVID-19. PBMCs, B-cell-depleted T cells, or T cells provided the cDNA or gDNA that made up the material.

This clone was observed a few times. Original analysis: It was from reference gene primer amplification that nucleated cell counts were estimated. The data were produced by immunoSEQ multiplex PCR, yet TCRdb's version contains in-frame clones alone and is incomplete. V, J and clone size were drawn from that table, and D and trimming were deduced from the DNA. In the table there are roughly 140,000 clones, 75% to 90% of which are singletons. With V trimmed by 6 bases and J by 8 bases, 13 bases remained unmatched. The CDR3 spans 15 residues. Germline V gives CDR1 MNHEY, CDR2 SVGAGI. The V gene is TRBV6-5, the J gene TRBJ1-5; TRBD1 agrees at 7 bases. The sequence came from a man between 65 and 79 years old with acute or convalescent COVID-19. Source material: peripheral blood. DNA of the CDR3: TGTGCCAGCAGGAACCCCGGGACAGACCTGAAGCCCCAGCATTTT. Translation gives CASRNPGTDLKPQHF.